These 9 T cell receptor beta chains share one sample of origin, sequenced in a study of cytomegalovirus exposure and HLA in healthy donors (TCRdb year 2017). Library prep was done by the immunoSEQ multiplex PCR assay. For the multiplex PCR, a mixture combining 60 forward primers for TCR Vbeta segments and 13 reverse primers for TCR Jbeta segments was used. Sourced from immuneACCESS, this table was stored by TCRdb with only in-frame sequences that have V and J called. A share of the clones is absent; for the studies checked, an unresolved V gene accounts for under half, and the remainder has no known explanation. Within this sample are under 200,000 clones, with less than 80% of them counted one time only. The top ten clones comprise about 4.6% of the sample. The source material was PBMCs. These receptors were collected from a woman younger than 45 in good health and CMV-seropositive.

The chain is built from TRBV23-1 and TRBJ1-1; D remains unclear. TRBV23-1 is an ORF; its function is uncertain. The CDR3 has 13 amino acids. Trimming pared 6 bases from V and 4 bases from J, leaving 12 bases between. The CDR3 protein is CASRIRRVTEAFF. In nucleotides, the CDR3 is TGCGCCAGCAGGATAAGACGGGTCACTGAAGCTTTCTTT.

The V call is TRBV7-9, the J call TRBJ1-4, with a possible D match to TRBD1 (5 bases). The germline gives CDR1 SEHNR, CDR2 FQNEAQ (reference sequence). The CDR3 is 14 amino acids. V lost 2 bases and J 8 bases, leaving 12 bases between the germline ends. The CDR3 DNA is TGTGCCAGCAGCTTAACCGGGGGTGGCGAAAAACTGTTTTTT. Translating gives CASSLTGGGEKLFF.

The chain is built from TRBV27 and TRBJ2-7, with 10 bases fitting TRBD2. The CDR3 covers 15 residues. Germline V lookup: CDR1 MNHEY, CDR2 SMNVEV (reference sequence). Unmatched junction bases numbered 4, after V lost 4 bases and J lost 1 base. The CDR3 loop is CASSSGLAESYEQYF. In DNA, the CDR3 is TGTGCCAGCAGTTCCGGACTAGCGGAATCCTACGAGCAGTACTTC.

V is TRBV7-9 and J is TRBJ2-1, with 10 bases lining up with TRBD2. Trimming took 1 base from V and 9 from J; bases not matched to a gene: 6. The CDR3 consists of 15 residues. Germline CDR1 is SEHNR and CDR2 is FQNEAQ (reference sequence). The chain's CDR3 is CASSLGLAGGREQFF. Written as DNA, the CDR3 is TGTGCCAGCAGCTTAGGATTAGCGGGAGGACGTGAGCAGTTCTTC.

The chain carries TRBV11-2 and TRBJ2-7; TRBD2 might be the D (5 bases). From germline, CDR1 is SGHAT and CDR2 FQNNGV. The CDR3 contains 14 residues. V lost 4 bases to trimming and J lost 3 bases, with 13 bases between them. CDR3 sequence reads: CASSSLPADYEQYF. CDR3 nucleotide sequence: TGTGCCAGCAGCTCTCTACCAGCGGACTACGAGCAGTACTTC.

The V call is TRBV5-4, the J call TRBJ1-2, with 9 bases matching TRBD1. The V segment lost 4 bases and the J segment 8 bases; nucleotides outside the gene matches: 15. Germline-derived CDR1 and CDR2 are SGHNT and YYREEE (reference sequence). The CDR3 is 16 residues long. The CDR3 protein is CASSIYPGTGSGGYTF. The CDR3, as DNA: TGTGCCAGCAGCATCTATCCCGGGACAGGGTCGGGCGGCTACACCTTC.

V usage is TRBV5-5 and J usage is TRBJ2-7, with TRBD2 matching 9 bases. The length of the CDR3 is 15 residues. Germline V CDR1 and CDR2: SGHKS, YYEKEE (reference sequence). J gave up 4 bases and V 0 bases, and 5 bases lay outside the gene matches. This chain's CDR3 is CASSLAAGGLYEQYF. The CDR3 DNA reads TGTGCCAGCAGCTTGGCGGCGGGGGGGCTATACGAGCAGTACTTC.

The gene calls are TRBV7-8 and TRBJ2-3; D may be TRBD2 (7 bases). Germline CDR1 reads SGHVS; CDR2 reads FQNEAQ. The CDR3 is made up of 17 amino acids. Trimming cost V 4 bases and J 1 base, with 18 bases left between them. This CDR3 reads CASSWSRGARGTDTQYF. CDR3 nucleotides: TGTGCCAGCAGCTGGTCACGGGGGGCGCGGGGCACAGATACGCAGTATTTT.

The chain has TRBV9 and TRBJ2-7, with 7 positions matching TRBD2. V dropped 0 bases and J dropped 5; count of bases not matched to a gene: 8. There are 15 residues in the CDR3. Germline assignment: CDR1 SGDLS and CDR2 YYNGEE. Here the CDR3 DNA reads TGTGCCAGCAGCGTAGTGGCTAGCGGACTCAACGAGCAGTACTTC. Translation: CASSVVASGLNEQYF.